A single sample is the source of the 29 T cell receptor beta chains below, sequenced in a study of naive CD8 T cells in extremely preterm neonates. Libraries were prepared by immunoSEQ multiplex PCR; TCRdb keeps only in-frame clonotypes and omits some of them. The sample has around 5,000 clones; roughly 96% are singletons. The sequenced sample was naive CD8+ T cells from blood. The source is a human donor in good health.

The chain combines TRBV18 with TRBJ2-5; 10 bases line up with TRBD2. The CDR3 has 16 amino acids. The ends lost 2 bases at V and 3 bases at J; junction bases unmatched: 6. The germline gives CDR1 KGHSH, CDR2 LQKENI. The CDR3 here is CASSPSGTSDKETQYF. In DNA form, the CDR3 reads TGTGCCAGCTCACCATCCGGGACTAGCGACAAAGAGACCCAGTACTTC.

This clone was seen once. This rearrangement joins TRBV30 to TRBJ1-5; D not resolved. The CDR3 has 12 residues. CDR1 GTSNPN and CDR2 SVGIG come from the germline V gene (reference sequence). V was shortened by 2 bases and J by 6 bases, with 8 bases between the two germline ends. CDR3 DNA sequence: TGTGCCTGGAGTCCGGGAGGTCAGCCCCAGCATTTT. Protein: CAWSPGGQPQHF.

The rearrangement links TRBV5-6 to TRBJ2-3; no firm D call. This CDR3 has 16 amino acids. Deletions cut 0 bases from V and 3 bases from J, with 14 bases between. Germline CDR1 and CDR2: SGHDT and YYEEEE. Here the CDR3 DNA reads TGTGCCAGCAGCTTGGCCGTCGGAGCCCTTACAGATACGCAGTATTTT. It translates to CASSLAVGALTDTQYF.

J is TRBJ2-7 and V is TRBV5-1, with 9 bases lining up with TRBD1. Germline CDR1 is SGHRS and CDR2 is YFSETQ. The V and J ends lost 5 bases and 6 bases, in that order; junction bases with no gene match: 15. This CDR3 has 16 amino acids. The CDR3 sequence: CASRVIWGDREGEQYF. CDR3 bases: TGCGCCAGCAGGGTGATTTGGGGGGACAGGGAGGGCGAGCAGTACTTC.

V usage is TRBV7-2 and J usage is TRBJ2-3; weak D call: TRBD2 (6 bases). V lost 2 bases and J 5 bases, leaving 17 bases between the germline ends. Germline assignment: CDR1 SGHTA and CDR2 FQGNSA. The CDR3 is made up of 16 amino acids. The CDR3 here is CASSLKKGSGGDTQYF. The CDR3 DNA reads TGTGCCAGCAGCTTAAAGAAGGGTAGCGGCGGAGATACGCAGTATTTT.

This rearrangement joins TRBV11-2 to TRBJ1-6; D ambiguous. This CDR3 is 17 amino acids long. Germline values: CDR1 SGHAT, CDR2 FQNNGV. Trimming removed 5 bases at V and 4 bases at J, with 18 bases between. The CDR3 reads CASSLWGGVSYNSPLHF. Here the CDR3 DNA reads TGTGCCAGCAGCCTCTGGGGAGGAGTTTCGTATAATTCACCCCTCCACTTT.

This sequence joins TRBV2 and TRBJ2-2, with TRBD1 identical over 7 bases. This CDR3 is 15 amino acids long. CDR1 SNHLY and CDR2 FYNNEI come from the germline V gene. V shed 10 bases and J 5 bases; nucleotides not matched to a gene: 13. CDR3 in amino acids: CATRGERGRTGELFF. The CDR3 DNA sequence: TGTGCCACCAGGGGAGAGAGGGGGCGGACCGGGGAGCTGTTTTTT.

V usage is TRBV7-9 and J usage is TRBJ1-2; D is perhaps TRBD1 (6 bases). Germline V gene sequence: CDR1 SEHNR, CDR2 FQNEAQ (reference sequence). V lost 3 bases, J lost 2 bases, and 7 bases lay in between. The CDR3 sequence is 13 residues long. The CDR3 DNA sequence: TGTGCCAGCAGCTTGAGGGGGAACTATGGCTACACCTTC. Its protein product is CASSLRGNYGYTF. Together with reference TRBV7-9 and TRBJ1-2, the CDR3 gives the full variable domain: DTGVSQNPRHKITKRGQNVTFRCDPISEHNRLYWYRQTLGQGPEFLTYFQNEAQLEKSRLLSDRFSAERPKGSFSTLEIQRTEQGDSAMYLCASSLRGNYGYTFGSGTRLTVV.

In regard to this clone: The junction does not match germline at one end; this may be a read error. This chain joins TRBV5-1 and TRBJ2-1; 7 nucleotides match TRBD2. The CDR3 loop spans 17 amino acids. Per the germline V gene, CDR1 is SGHRS and CDR2 is YFSETQ. This CDR3 is CASSLGGVRDSWNEQFF. The CDR3 nucleotides are TGCGCCAGCAGTTTGGGGGGGGTGCGGGACTCCTGGAATGAGCAGTTCTTC. The full variable domain, completed using reference TRBV5-1 and TRBJ2-1, is KAGVTQTPRYLIKTRGQQVTLSCSPISGHRSVSWYQQTPGQGLQFLFEYFSETQRNKGNFPGRFSGRQFSNSRSEMNVSTLELGDSALYLCASSLGGVRDSWNEQFFGPGTRLTVL.

The J gene is TRBJ2-1, the V gene TRBV27, with 9 bases lining up with TRBD2. The J segment lost 4 bases and the V segment lost 6 bases, leaving 13 bases of the junction unmatched. CDR1 is MNHEY and CDR2 is SMNVEV in the germline V gene (reference sequence). The CDR3 sequence is 17 residues long. The CDR3 sequence: CASSHMNSGGKYNEQFF. CDR3 sequence (DNA): TGTGCCAGCAGCCATATGAACAGCGGGGGGAAATACAATGAGCAGTTCTTC.

This clone was detected once. V gene TRBV9 combines with J gene TRBJ1-2; D remains unclear. From germline, CDR1 is SGDLS and CDR2 YYNGEE. The V and J ends lost 0 bases and 0 bases respectively, with 9 bases between them. The CDR3 consists of 15 residues. Here the CDR3 reads CASSVAGLPNYGYTF. The CDR3 DNA is TGTGCCAGCAGCGTAGCGGGATTACCTAACTATGGCTACACCTTC.

The genes are TRBV5-1 and TRBJ2-5, with 9 nucleotides matching TRBD1. V dropped 1 base and J dropped 4; count of bases not matched to a gene: 5. Per germline, CDR1 SGHRS and CDR2 YFSETQ. The CDR3 is 15 residues long. CDR3 protein: CASSLRDRVLETQYF. In DNA form, the CDR3 reads TGCGCCAGCAGCTTGAGGGACAGGGTGTTAGAGACCCAGTACTTC.

This clone was counted a few times. The rearrangement joins TRBV5-8 to TRBJ1-2, with TRBD1 as a possible D gene (6 bases). The CDR3 extends over 15 amino acids. Germline assignment: CDR1 SGHTS and CDR2 YDEGEE. V lost 4 bases, J lost 8 bases, and 21 bases lay in between. The CDR3 protein is CASSARDKNYGGYTF. CDR3 DNA sequence: TGTGCCAGCAGCGCCCGGGACAAGAACTACGGGGGCTACACCTTC.

The J gene is TRBJ1-6, the V gene TRBV6-5, with D possibly TRBD1 on 6 matching bases. The CDR3 loop spans 14 amino acids. Trimming pared 2 bases from V and 7 bases from J, leaving 9 bases between. Germline V gene data show CDR1 as MNHEY and CDR2 as SVGAGI. CDR3 DNA: TGTGCCAGCAGTTACCAAACAGGGAATTCACCCCTCCACTTT. It codes for CASSYQTGNSPLHF.

CDR3 region: CASSSLTSGRYNEQFF. The CDR3 DNA reads TGCGCCAGCAGCTCCCTTACTAGCGGGCGGTACAATGAGCAGTTCTTC. The chain has TRBV5-1 and TRBJ2-1; 9 positions agree with TRBD2. Germline V gives CDR1 SGHRS, CDR2 YFSETQ. The junction had 8 bases not matched to a gene; V was cut back by 3 bases and J by 4 bases. The CDR3 totals 16 residues.

V and J are TRBV6-6 and TRBJ2-1; TRBD2 is a possible D gene (5 bases). Trimming removed 5 bases from V and 8 bases from J, with 10 bases in between. Germline CDR1 is MNHNY and CDR2 is SVGAGI (reference sequence). The CDR3 has 12 residues. The CDR3 bases are TGTGCCAGCAGTCATCCGGGGTATGAGCAGTTCTTC. It is translated as CASSHPGYEQFF.

This chain joins TRBV30 and TRBJ2-5; TRBD2 is a possible D gene (6 bases). The germline gives CDR1 GTSNPN, CDR2 SVGIG (reference sequence). This CDR3 is built from 16 residues. V was pared by 2 bases and J by 7 bases, with 23 bases between. In DNA, the CDR3 is TGTGCCTGGAGTATGGAGGGGCGGGGCCTAACGAGGACCCAGTACTTC. Translation gives CAWSMEGRGLTRTQYF.

V usage is TRBV28 and J usage is TRBJ2-1; 9 nucleotides agree with TRBD2. This CDR3 is built from 18 residues. The junction had 21 bases not matched to a gene; V was cut back by 7 bases and J by 8 bases. CDR1 is MDHEN and CDR2 is SYDVKM in the germline V gene. CDR3 coding DNA: TGTGCCAGCACCTTTGGGGTCTCTGGCGGGAGGGCACCGCATGAGCAGTTCTTC. Amino acids: CASTFGVSGGRAPHEQFF.

The rearrangement joins TRBV6-4 to TRBJ2-1; the D gene is possibly TRBD2 (6 bases). V shed 6 bases and J shed 4 bases, with 16 bases lying between them. Germline CDR1 reads MRHNA; CDR2 reads SNTAGT. The length of the CDR3 is 15 residues. CDR3 nucleotides: TGTGCCAGCAGCCCTTACAGCGGGCCTTACAATGAGCAGTTCTTC. It encodes CASSPYSGPYNEQFF.

The chain links TRBV2 to TRBJ2-2; the D is unclear. The germline gives CDR1 SNHLY, CDR2 FYNNEI. The ends were cut back, 3 bases at V and 4 bases at J, with 21 bases in the middle. CDR3 length: 18 residues. CDR3 loop: CASSDGSRGLGGTGELFF. The CDR3, as DNA: TGTGCCAGCAGTGATGGTAGTAGAGGTCTTGGTGGCACCGGGGAGCTGTTTTTT. Drawing the rest from reference TRBV2 and TRBJ2-2, the complete variable domain is EPEVTQTPSHQVTQMGQEVILRCVPISNHLYFYWYRQILGQKVEFLVSFYNNEISEKSEIFDDQFSVERPDGSNFTLKIRSTKLEDSAMYFCASSDGSRGLGGTGELFFGEGSRLTVL.

This chain links TRBV7-7 with TRBJ2-1; TRBD2 agrees at 9 bases. CDR3 length: 16 residues. V dropped 5 bases and J dropped 6; count of bases not matched to a gene: 11. The germline V gene has CDR1 SSHAT and CDR2 FNYEAQ (reference sequence). CDR3 residues: CASSKIPGLAGNEQFF. Here the CDR3 DNA reads TGTGCCAGCAGCAAAATTCCGGGACTAGCAGGCAATGAGCAGTTCTTC.

The genes are TRBV10-3 and TRBJ2-3; possible D gene TRBD2, 5 bases. V lost 4 bases to trimming and J lost 0 bases, with 11 bases between them. CDR3 length equals 15 residues. Per germline, CDR1 ENHRY and CDR2 SYGVKD. The CDR3 region has the DNA TGTGCCATCAGTGGGACGGGGTCAAGCACAGATACGCAGTATTTT. It encodes CAISGTGSSTDTQYF.

This chain connects TRBV18 to TRBJ1-1; no reliable D call. The CDR3 extends over 15 amino acids. Per germline, CDR1 KGHSH and CDR2 LQKENI. Trimming removed 3 bases from V and 2 bases from J, with 13 bases in between. The CDR3 bases are TGTGCCAGCTCACCCGAGCTTTTGACAAACACTGAAGCTTTCTTT. Residues: CASSPELLTNTEAFF.

Concerning this clone itself: This sample also contains other DNA sequences that code for the same CDR3. V gene TRBV7-8 combines with J gene TRBJ1-3, with a tentative D call TRBD1 (5 bases). With 3 bases removed from V and 2 bases from J, the gap between germline ends came to 14 bases. The CDR3 is 16 amino acids. Germline lookup yields CDR1 SGHVS and CDR2 FQNEAQ. CDR3 sequence reads: CASSFSTGGAGNTIYF. The CDR3, as DNA: TGTGCCAGCAGCTTCTCGACCGGGGGGGCTGGAAACACCATATATTTT.

The chain links TRBV7-3 to TRBJ2-3; D may be TRBD2 (6 bases). V was trimmed by 1 base and J by 0 bases, leaving 8 bases between them. The CDR3 spans 15 residues. CDR1 and CDR2 (germline): SGHTA, FQGTGA. CDR3 sequence: CASSLMGLSTDTQYF. CDR3 nucleotides: TGTGCCAGCAGCTTAATGGGACTTAGCACAGATACGCAGTATTTT.

This chain joins TRBV7-6 and TRBJ2-1, with D unclear. CDR1 SGHVS and CDR2 FNYEAQ come from the germline V gene. This CDR3 contains 13 residues. Trimming took off 1 base at V and 6 bases at J, with 7 bases between the two ends. The CDR3 nucleotides read TGTGCCAGCAGCTTAGGACTTATCAATGAGCAGTTCTTC. Protein: CASSLGLINEQFF.

The chain combines TRBV25-1 with TRBJ2-2; 11 bases fit TRBD2. This CDR3 spans 16 amino acids. Looked up from germline, CDR1 is MGHDK and CDR2 is SYGVNS. Trimming cost V 0 bases and J 5 bases; bases outside gene matches: 2. The CDR3, as DNA: TGTGCCAGCAGTGAATATAGGACTAGCGGGACCGGGGAGCTGTTTTTT. It specifies CASSEYRTSGTGELFF.

CDR3 bases: TGTGCCAGCAGATCACCGACAGGATGGGGTTCACCCCTCCACTTT. Its translation: CASRSPTGWGSPLHF. This chain uses TRBV11-2 with TRBJ1-6; D possibly corresponds to TRBD1 (6 bases). The CDR3 length is 15 residues. CDR1 and CDR2 (germline): SGHAT, FQNNGV. V lost 6 bases to trimming and J lost 9 bases, with 18 bases between them.

The CDR3 region has the DNA TGTGCCAGCAGTTACTCTGCCAGGGGCCACGAGCAGTACTTC. Amino acid sequence: CASSYSARGHEQYF. The chain carries TRBV6-5 and TRBJ2-7; D is possibly TRBD1 (6 bases). Trimming stripped 0 bases from V and 5 bases from J, with 11 bases between. Germline CDR1 reads MNHEY; CDR2 reads SVGAGI. The CDR3 is 14 amino acids.